Listed below are T cell receptor beta chains from one sample, sequenced in a study of patients and donors after allogeneic stem cell transplantation. TCRdb independently ran MiXCR on the RT-PCR reads; one entry per CDR3 protein. The sample consists of fewer than 60,000 distinct CDR3 sequences, 13% of them appearing once. Sequencing was carried out using blood, either unsorted or a sorted T cell fraction (not recorded which). The source of these receptors is a human donor who was either an allogeneic HSCT recipient or a stem cell or donor lymphocyte infusion donor (not recorded which). It is not recorded whose cells these are; they may come from a transplant donor. Each CDR3 is given with its conserved first and last residue. The D gene is left open where the match is weak. Expanded clones are given a class, and other clones once, few, many or no size at all.

D,length,V,size,J,CDR3,DNA
TRBD1,15,TRBV7-2,NA,TRBJ1-2,CASSLGQARNYGYTF,TGTGCCAGCAGCTTGGGACAGGCCCGGAACTATGGCTACACCTTC
NA,14,TRBV21-1,few,TRBJ2-1,CASSNLTGNNEQFF,TGTGCCAGCAGCAACTTGACAGGGAACAATGAGCAGTTCTTC
TRBD1,12,TRBV29-1,NA,TRBJ1-2,CSVEVGQGCYTF,TGCAGCGTTGAAGTGGGACAGGGGTGCTACACCTTC
TRBD2,16,TRBV3-1,NA,TRBJ2-5,CASSPDLASGRETQYF,TGTGCCAGCAGCCCCGATCTAGCTAGCGGGAGAGAGACCCAGTACTTC
NA,14,TRBV7-2,few,TRBJ1-5,CASSLGTGRQPQHF,TGTGCCAGCAGCTTAGGAACGGGGCGGCAGCCCCAGCATTTT
TRBD2,17,TRBV4-2,many,TRBJ2-1,CASSRTTGLADNNEQFF,TGTGCCAGCAGCCGGACCACGGGACTAGCGGATAACAATGAGCAGTTCTTC
NA,15,TRBV7-9,few,TRBJ1-1,CASSLTQGMNTEAFF,TGTGCCAGCAGCTTAACGCAGGGGATGAACACTGAAGCTTTCTTT
TRBD1,14,TRBV6-6,few,TRBJ2-5,CASSLGQQQETQYF,TGTGCCAGCAGTTTGGGACAGCAACAAGAGACCCAGTACTTC
NA,10,TRBV7-6,NA,TRBJ2-5,CASSGETQYF,TGTGCCAGCTCCGGAGAGACCCAGTACTTC
TRBD1,13,TRBV5-1,many,TRBJ2-5,CASSLYRGETQYF,TGCGCCAGCAGCTTATACAGGGGAGAGACCCAGTACTTC